This T cell receptor beta chain was profiled in a study of cytomegalovirus exposure and HLA in healthy donors. Study-wide points: Analyzed later, most CMV-associated TCR beta chains appeared HLA-restricted. The study designated some 180 TCR beta chains cytomegalovirus-associated. In a later analysis, a missense DCLRE1C variant was linked to TCR beta V- and J-gene trimming.

For this clone: Antigen specificity is unknown.

Germline CDR1 reads MNHNS; CDR2 reads SASEGT. V shed 0 bases, J shed 5 bases, and the junction held 4 bases outside the gene matches. This CDR3 is 15 amino acids long. The PCR contained 60 Vbeta and 13 Jbeta primers. Repertoires were generated with immunoSEQ multiplex PCR, while TCRdb's copy carries only in-frame clones and drops some. The data hold more than 95,000 clones, with less than 80% observed a single time. The chain recombines TRBV6-1 with TRBJ2-3; 8 nucleotides agree with TRBD2. The specimen was PBMCs. The origin of this receptor is a man aged 50 or older in good health and CMV-seronegative. The CDR3 DNA sequence: TGTGCCAGCAGTGAAGCGATCGGGGGGGGAGATACGCAGTATTTT. Encoded protein: CASSEAIGGGDTQYF.